These T cell receptor beta chains were read from a single sample in a study of blood T cell repertoires in COVID-19. Data came from immunoSEQ multiplex PCR; TCRdb stores just in-frame clones and leaves some out. The sample has some 73,000 clones; 85% are singletons. Material for sequencing was peripheral blood. These TCRs come from a man aged 45-65 years with COVID-19, enrolled during active disease. Both conserved end residues are part of each CDR3. The D gene is left open where the match is weak. Clone size is not always given. Where it is, it says once, few, many or a class for expanded clones.

>TRBV7-2|TRBJ2-7|-|-
CASSPARSQEQYF
TGTGCCAGCAGCCCCGCCCGTTCCCAGGAGCAGTACTTC
>TRBV6-2/TRBV6-3|TRBJ2-2|TRBD2|-
CASSSGLAGGPLGGELFF
TGTGCCAGCAGTTCCGGACTAGCGGGAGGGCCCTTGGGCGGGGAGCTGTTTTTT
>TRBV29-1|TRBJ2-2|-|few
CSVGSQNTGELFF
TGCAGCGTTGGAAGCCAGAACACCGGGGAGCTGTTTTTT
>TRBV5-1|TRBJ2-7|-|-
CASSLGRLTYEQYF
TGCGCCAGCAGCTTGGGAAGACTAACCTACGAGCAGTACTTC
>TRBV5-5|TRBJ2-1|-|-
CASSLRESSYNEQFF
TGTGCCAGCAGCTTGAGGGAGAGCTCCTACAATGAGCAGTTCTTC
>TRBV4-3|TRBJ2-1|TRBD1|-
CASSQYGTGGYNEQFF
TGCGCCAGCAGCCAGTACGGGACAGGGGGCTACAATGAGCAGTTCTTC
>TRBV7-9|TRBJ2-3|-|once
CASSSSGHRSTDTQYF
TGTGCCAGCAGCTCCTCGGGACACCGTTCAACAGATACGCAGTATTTT
>TRBV29-1|TRBJ1-2|TRBD1|-
CSVEGFEGQGKINYGYTF
TGCAGCGTTGAAGGGTTCGAGGGACAGGGAAAGATCAACTATGGCTACACCTTC
>TRBV3-1/TRBV3-2|TRBJ1-2|-|-
CASSQDSAFGYTF
TGTGCCAGCAGCCAAGATAGCGCGTTCGGCTACACCTTC
>TRBV3-1/TRBV3-2|TRBJ2-2|-|few
CASSQGLLTGELFF
TGTGCCAGCAGCCAAGGACTTCTCACCGGGGAGCTGTTTTTT
>TRBV9|TRBJ1-3|-|-
CASSVIGGTIYF
TGTGCCAGCAGCGTAATAGGGGGCACCATATATTTT
>TRBV6-5|TRBJ1-2|-|-
CASTQRDSPIYGYTF
TGTGCCAGCACCCAGAGGGACTCCCCCATCTATGGCTACACCTTC
>TRBV5-1|TRBJ1-1|TRBD1|-
CASSVTGGYTEAFF
TGCGCCAGCAGCGTAACAGGGGGCTACACTGAAGCTTTCTTT
>TRBV6-5|TRBJ2-7|-|-
CASKQNYEQYF
TGTGCCAGCAAACAGAATTACGAGCAGTACTTC
>TRBV13|TRBJ1-2|TRBD1|-
CASSGGQGGYGYTF
TGTGCCAGCAGCGGAGGACAGGGTGGCTATGGCTACACCTTC
>TRBV7-3|TRBJ2-5|TRBD2|-
CASSLRGSGNQETQYF
TGTGCCAGCAGCTTAAGGGGTAGCGGGAACCAAGAGACCCAGTACTTC
>TRBV29-1|TRBJ1-1|TRBD1|-
CSGGTGLNTEAFF
TGCAGCGGGGGGACAGGTTTGAACACTGAAGCTTTCTTT
>TRBV30|TRBJ2-7|TRBD1|-
CAWSHRPGQATYEQYF
TGTGCCTGGAGTCACAGACCGGGACAGGCGACCTACGAGCAGTACTTC
>TRBV28|TRBJ2-1|-|-
CASSLSTPSMFF
TGTGCCAGCAGTTTAAGTACTCCTTCTATGTTCTTC
>TRBV13|TRBJ1-1|TRBD1|-
CASSQRDGTGGWKAFF
TGTGCCAGCAGCCAGAGGGATGGGACAGGGGGCTGGAAAGCTTTCTTT
>TRBV19|TRBJ2-6|-|-
CASNLGGSGANVLTF
TGTGCCAGTAATTTAGGAGGCTCTGGGGCCAACGTCCTGACTTTC
>TRBV12-2|TRBJ2-7|-|-
CASRLEAGTSGSRSYEQYF
TGTGCAAGTCGCTTAGAGGCCGGGACTAGCGGGAGTCGCTCCTACGAGCAGTACTTC
>TRBV14|TRBJ1-3|-|many
CASSQGGTPYSGNTIYF
TGTGCCAGCAGCCAAGGAGGGACACCATACTCTGGAAACACCATATATTTT
>TRBV19|TRBJ2-1|-|-
CASKVGVSNEQFF
TGTGCCAGTAAGGTCGGGGTAAGCAATGAGCAGTTCTTC
>TRBV9|TRBJ1-4|TRBD1|-
CASSPGTGGAFNEKLFF
TGTGCCAGCAGCCCCGGGACAGGGGGCGCGTTTAATGAAAAACTGTTTTTT
>TRBV2|TRBJ2-2|-|-
CASSPPRTNTGELFF
TGTGCCAGCAGTCCTCCCCGTACAAACACCGGGGAGCTGTTTTTT
>TRBV9|TRBJ2-1|-|-
CASSVLTGSDYNEQFF
TGTGCCAGCAGCGTCCTAACCGGGAGTGACTACAATGAGCAGTTCTTC
>TRBV6-1|TRBJ2-7|TRBD1|-
CASSELPSDRVYEQYF
TGTGCCAGCAGTGAATTGCCGTCGGACAGGGTTTACGAGCAGTACTTC
>TRBV5-1|TRBJ2-1|TRBD2|-
CASSLGLAGFHEQFF
TGCGCCAGCAGTTTGGGACTAGCGGGATTCCATGAGCAGTTCTTC
>TRBV9|TRBJ2-3|-|-
CASSAIAASTDTQYF
TGTGCCAGCAGCGCGATAGCGGCTAGCACAGATACGCAGTATTTT
>TRBV3-1/TRBV3-2|TRBJ2-7|-|-
CASSQDGGGYEQYF
TGTGCCAGCAGCCAAGATGGGGGAGGCTACGAGCAGTACTTC
>TRBV9|TRBJ2-2|-|-
CASSVAGVSTGELFF
TGTGCCAGCAGCGTAGCGGGAGTGAGCACCGGGGAGCTGTTTTTT
>TRBV5-1|TRBJ2-7|TRBD1|-
CASSPPGQGNYEQYF
TGCGCCAGCAGCCCACCGGGACAGGGGAACTACGAGCAGTACTTC
>TRBV27|TRBJ1-2|-|-
CASSSRQNGYTF
TGTGCCAGCAGTTCCCGACAGAATGGCTACACCTTC
>TRBV5-4|TRBJ1-1|TRBD1|-
CASSLPPGQLNTEAFF
TGTGCCAGCAGCTTGCCACCGGGACAGTTGAACACTGAAGCTTTCTTT
>TRBV9|TRBJ1-2|-|few
CASSVGGTNRNYGYTF
TGTGCCAGCAGCGTGGGAGGGACCAACCGTAACTATGGCTACACCTTC
>TRBV28|TRBJ1-2|-|-
CASSLGGRGMGGYTF
TGTGCCAGCAGTTTAGGAGGGAGGGGAATGGGCGGCTACACCTTC
>TRBV14|TRBJ2-7|TRBD1|-
CASSFGQGSYEQYF
TGTGCCAGCAGCTTCGGACAGGGTAGCTACGAGCAGTACTTC
>TRBV5-1|TRBJ2-1|-|-
CASRYESQVDEQFF
TGCGCCAGCAGGTATGAGAGTCAAGTCGATGAGCAGTTCTTC
>TRBV7-3|TRBJ1-2|-|-
CASSRGGAPGEDGYTF
TGTGCCAGCAGCCGAGGGGGGGCGCCAGGAGAAGATGGCTACACCTTC
>TRBV4-1|TRBJ1-2|-|-
CASSQDSVYGYTF
TGCGCCAGCAGCCAAGATTCTGTCTATGGCTACACCTTC
>TRBV29-1|TRBJ1-1|-|-
CSAHEGGTAEAFF
TGCAGCGCCCACGAGGGTGGTACAGCTGAAGCTTTCTTT
>TRBV4-1|TRBJ1-2|-|-
CASSQAQYGYTF
TGCGCCAGCAGCCAAGCACAGTATGGCTACACCTTC
>TRBV6-5|TRBJ1-2|-|-
CASRPPGGYGYTF
TGTGCCAGCAGACCTCCTGGAGGGTATGGCTACACCTTC
>TRBV5-5|TRBJ2-1|TRBD2|-
CASSLRLAGGRYPNEQFF
TGTGCCAGCAGCCTGCGACTAGCGGGAGGGCGTTACCCCAATGAGCAGTTCTTC
>TRBV7-6|TRBJ2-7|TRBD1|-
CASSSGTGAYEQYF
TGTGCCAGCAGCAGTGGGACAGGGGCCTACGAGCAGTACTTC
>TRBV28|TRBJ1-2|-|-
CASSSRDGYTF
TGTGCCAGCAGTTCCAGGGATGGCTACACCTTC
>TRBV19|TRBJ2-7|TRBD1|few
CASSVGLQGINEQYF
TGTGCCAGTAGTGTCGGTTTACAGGGGATCAACGAGCAGTACTTC
>TRBV18|TRBJ1-3|-|-
CASSPTVSSGNTIYF
TGTGCCAGCTCACCGACAGTCAGCTCTGGAAACACCATATATTTT
>TRBV19|TRBJ2-2|-|-
CASRRGGSNTGELFF
TGTGCCAGTAGGAGGGGGGGATCAAACACCGGGGAGCTGTTTTTT
>TRBV4-1|TRBJ2-6|TRBD1|-
CASTFGQAGANVLTF
TGCGCCAGCACGTTCGGACAGGCTGGGGCCAACGTCCTGACTTTC
>TRBV19|TRBJ2-7|-|-
CASSVSPGYEQYF
TGTGCCAGTAGTGTTAGTCCAGGCTACGAGCAGTACTTC
>TRBV9|TRBJ2-2|TRBD2|-
CASSVEGRAGELFF
TGTGCCAGCAGCGTAGAGGGGAGGGCCGGGGAGCTGTTTTTT